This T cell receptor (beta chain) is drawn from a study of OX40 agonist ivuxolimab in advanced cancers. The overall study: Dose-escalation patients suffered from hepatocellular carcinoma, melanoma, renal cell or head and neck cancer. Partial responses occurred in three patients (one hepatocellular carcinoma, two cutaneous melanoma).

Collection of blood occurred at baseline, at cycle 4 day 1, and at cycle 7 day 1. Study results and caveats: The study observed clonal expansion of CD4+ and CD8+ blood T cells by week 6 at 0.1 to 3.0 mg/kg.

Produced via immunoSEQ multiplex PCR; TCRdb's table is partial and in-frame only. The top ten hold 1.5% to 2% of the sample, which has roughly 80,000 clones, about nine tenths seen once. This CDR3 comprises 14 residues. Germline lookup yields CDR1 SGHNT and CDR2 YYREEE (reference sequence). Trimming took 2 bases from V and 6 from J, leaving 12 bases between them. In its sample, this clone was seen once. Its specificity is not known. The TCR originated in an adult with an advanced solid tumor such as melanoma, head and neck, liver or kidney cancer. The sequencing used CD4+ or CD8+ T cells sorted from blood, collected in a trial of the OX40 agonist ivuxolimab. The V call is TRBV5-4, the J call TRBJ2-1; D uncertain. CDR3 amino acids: CASSLIPRGNEQFF. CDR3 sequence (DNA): TGTGCCAGCAGCTTAATCCCTCGTGGCAATGAGCAGTTCTTC.